This TCR beta chain emerged from a study of cytomegalovirus exposure and HLA in healthy donors. The CDR3 sequence is 17 residues long. 13 Jbeta primers and 60 Vbeta primers were used for the PCR. Method: immunoSEQ multiplex PCR; TCRdb's copy keeps in-frame clones and lacks some. This sample yields about 280,000 clones, of which 85% to 90% are seen a single time; approximately 2.2% belongs to the top ten. Sample: PBMCs. The TCR comes from a woman in her late teens or twenties in good health and CMV-seronegative. The chain employs TRBV21-1 and TRBJ1-3; the D call in the table, TRBD1, was not verified against the DNA. TRBV21-1 is a pseudogene segment. The DNA for the CDR3 is TGTGCCAGCAGCAAAAAACGTACAAGGGGCGCAGGAAACACCATATATTTT. Residues: CASSKKRTRGAGNTIYF.